The 29 T cell receptor beta chains presented below share a single source sample, sequenced in a study of T-cell reconstitution after alpha-beta-depleted transplantation in children. The library targeted TCRbeta and was prepared with unique molecular identifiers. TCRdb re-called the PCR reads with MiXCR, one entry per CDR3 protein. The data show about 340,000 distinct CDR3 sequences, with 15% to 20% seen just once and around 38% held by the top ten. The material was PBMCs, mostly from graft donor cells, obtained 360 days after TCRalphabeta/CD19-depleted stem cell transplant. The source of these receptors is a male patient aged 2-9 years who had a stem cell transplant for acute lymphoblastic leukemia, so the T cells may come from the graft donor.

The chain has TRBV5-1 and TRBJ2-7, with D perhaps TRBD2 (6 bases). Per the germline V gene, CDR1 is SGHRS and CDR2 is YFSETQ. CDR3 length equals 13 residues. With 1 base removed from V and 3 bases from J, the gap between germline ends came to 8 bases. The CDR3 loop is CASSLTSFYEQYF. In DNA form, the CDR3 reads TGCGCCAGCAGCTTGACTAGCTTCTACGAGCAGTACTTC.

Only a few counts were recorded for this clonotype. The chain joins TRBV3-1 to TRBJ2-5; no clear D. This CDR3 is built from 15 residues. The germline V gene has CDR1 LGHDT and CDR2 YNNKEL (reference sequence). The ends were cut back, 0 bases at V and 4 bases at J, with 12 bases in the middle. CDR3 DNA: TGTGCCAGCAGCCAAGATGGTAGCACTCGAGAGACCCAGTACTTC. It specifies CASSQDGSTRETQYF.

This clonotype has more than one count but fewer than ten. The gene calls are TRBV20-1 and TRBJ2-7; 14 bases are a match to TRBD2. This CDR3 is 15 amino acids long. With V trimmed by 0 bases and J by 6 bases, 4 bases remained unmatched. Germline values: CDR1 DFQATT, CDR2 SNEGSKA (reference sequence). CDR3 region: CSARDSGLAGVEQYF. DNA for the CDR3: TGCAGTGCTAGAGATTCGGGACTAGCGGGAGTCGAGCAGTACTTC.

CDR3 protein: CASRPGLVFGSRNNEQFF. DNA of the CDR3: TGCGCCAGCAGGCCGGGACTAGTCTTCGGCAGTCGGAACAATGAGCAGTTCTTC. This chain links TRBV4-1 with TRBJ2-1; TRBD2 matches 8 bases. V was clipped by 6 bases and J by 5 bases; unmatched bases: 18. CDR3 size: 18 residues. CDR1 is MGHRA and CDR2 is YSYEKL in the germline V gene.

This clonotype has only a few counts. The chain uses TRBV12-3 or TRBV12-4 and TRBJ2-4; 8 nucleotides align to TRBD1. The ends lost 8 bases at V and 7 bases at J; junction bases unmatched: 7. This CDR3 contains 13 residues. The chain's CDR3 is CASVRQGWNIQYF. The CDR3 DNA reads TGTGCCAGCGTAAGACAGGGGTGGAACATTCAGTACTTC.

The chain uses TRBV5-1 and TRBJ2-3, with 7 bases matching TRBD2. V lost 4 bases to trimming and J lost 6 bases; unmatched junction nucleotides: 11. From germline, CDR1 is SGHRS and CDR2 YFSETQ. This CDR3 is built from 15 residues. The CDR3 bases are TGCGCCAGCAGCCCCCGGGTGCGGGAGCACGATACGCAGTATTTT. It yields the protein CASSPRVREHDTQYF.

The V and J genes are TRBV9 and TRBJ2-5; a weak D match, TRBD2 (6 bases). The V end lost 5 bases, the J end lost 8 bases, and 13 bases lay between the germline ends. This CDR3 region has 12 residues. Germline V CDR1 and CDR2: SGDLS, YYNGEE. The CDR3 region is CASRGDSPTQYF. The CDR3, as DNA: TGTGCCAGCAGGGGGGACTCCCCAACCCAGTACTTC.

This clonotype was detected a few times. The genes are TRBV9 and TRBJ1-1; D unclear. Germline CDR1 and CDR2: SGDLS and YYNGEE. This CDR3 comprises 13 residues. V was trimmed by 0 bases and J by 1 base, leaving 4 bases between them. The CDR3 bases are TGTGCCAGCAGCGTAGGGGCGAACACTGAAGCTTTCTTT. Amino acids: CASSVGANTEAFF.

This clonotype was counted only a few times. The chain employs TRBV12-3 or TRBV12-4 and TRBJ2-4; D is unresolved. This CDR3 spans 16 amino acids. Trimming shortened V by 5 bases and J by 0 bases, and 14 bases separated the two germline ends. This CDR3 is CASSPRLTLAKNIQYF. CDR3 bases: TGTGCCAGCAGTCCACGGTTGACGCTAGCCAAAAACATTCAGTACTTC.

This clonotype occurred once. The genes are TRBV10-1 and TRBJ1-1; tentative D call: TRBD1 (5 bases). In germline, CDR1 is WNHNN, CDR2 SYGVQD (reference sequence). The length of the CDR3 is 14 residues. The V end was cut by 5 bases, the J end by 1 base, with 11 bases between. In DNA, the CDR3 is TGCGCCAGCAGTTCGGGACGGCGGAACACTGAAGCTTTCTTT. Protein product: CASSSGRRNTEAFF.

The chain couples TRBV5-6 to TRBJ2-3; 14 bases match TRBD2. The CDR3 runs 18 residues. The trim removed 2 bases at V and 2 bases at J, leaving 7 bases unmatched. Germline V lookup: CDR1 SGHDT, CDR2 YYEEEE. The CDR3 coding sequence is TGTGCCAGCAGCTTTACCGGACTAGCGGGAGGATACACAGATACGCAGTATTTT. Translating it yields CASSFTGLAGGYTDTQYF.

This clonotype was seen many times. J is TRBJ2-5 and V is TRBV29-1, with 11 bases that match TRBD2. Germline V gene lookup returns CDR1 SQVTM and CDR2 ANQGSEA. Trimming took 1 base from V and 1 from J; bases not matched to a gene: 5. This CDR3 spans 16 amino acids. The CDR3, as DNA: TGCAGCGTTGAAGGGGGGACTAGCGGTCCCCAAGAGACCCAGTACTTC. This sequence encodes CSVEGGTSGPQETQYF.

This clonotype was picked up a small number of times. The rearrangement joins TRBV4-3 to TRBJ1-4; perhaps TRBD1 as D (6 bases). Germline V CDR1 and CDR2: LGHNA, YSLEER. The ends were cut back, 1 base at V and 4 bases at J, with 13 bases in the middle. The CDR3 covers 16 residues. The CDR3 is CASSQGTARGNEKLFF. The CDR3 DNA reads TGCGCCAGCAGCCAAGGGACAGCGAGGGGTAATGAAAAACTGTTTTTT.

This clonotype was seen a handful of times. The V gene is TRBV27, the J gene TRBJ2-7, with D possibly being TRBD1 (6 bases). V was trimmed by 1 base and J by 2 bases, leaving 9 bases between them. This CDR3 spans 14 amino acids. Germline values: CDR1 MNHEY, CDR2 SMNVEV (reference sequence). The CDR3 protein is CASSLYGTTYEQYF. The CDR3 DNA is TGTGCCAGCAGTTTATATGGGACAACCTACGAGCAGTACTTC.

In its sample, this clonotype was seen a few times. The V call is TRBV4-1, the J call TRBJ2-1, with D unresolved. This CDR3 region has 16 residues. Trimming shortened V by 0 bases and J by 6 bases, and 15 bases separated the two germline ends. Germline lookup yields CDR1 MGHRA and CDR2 YSYEKL. The DNA of the CDR3 is TGCGCCAGCAGCCAAGATACTGGGGAATTCGGCAATGAGCAGTTCTTC. The encoded protein is CASSQDTGEFGNEQFF.

This clonotype was seen at least ten times. The chain carries TRBV5-5 and TRBJ2-3; D is uncertain. This CDR3 contains 15 residues. The germline V and J ends were trimmed by 0 bases and 0 bases, with 8 bases remaining between them. In germline, CDR1 is SGHKS, CDR2 YYEKEE (reference sequence). For the CDR3, the DNA is TGTGCCAGCAGCTTGGGACGCACTAGCACAGATACGCAGTATTTT. Amino acids: CASSLGRTSTDTQYF.

The chain links TRBV9 to TRBJ1-5; D remains ambiguous. CDR3 length equals 15 residues. CDR1 and CDR2 from the germline V gene are SGDLS and YYNGEE. With 0 bases removed from V and 6 bases from J, the gap between germline ends came to 13 bases. The CDR3 spells CASSVEGDTGQPQHF. In DNA, the CDR3 is TGTGCCAGCAGCGTAGAAGGTGACACCGGTCAGCCCCAGCATTTT.

V and J are TRBV4-2 and TRBJ2-2, with D possibly matching TRBD2 (6 bases). With 4 bases removed from V and 0 bases from J, the gap between germline ends came to 12 bases. CDR1 is LGHNA, CDR2 YNFKEQ, per germline. CDR3 length: 16 amino acids. The CDR3 nucleotides are TGTGCCAGCAGCCGATGGGAGGCGCCGAACACCGGGGAGCTGTTTTTT. It translates to CASSRWEAPNTGELFF.

The chain couples TRBV12-3 or TRBV12-4 to TRBJ2-1; no clear D. The CDR3 runs to 12 residues. The CDR3 reads CATAGPYNEQFF. As DNA, the CDR3 is TGTGCAACAGCCGGGCCATACAATGAGCAGTTCTTC.

This clonotype was observed a few times. V is TRBV2 and J is TRBJ2-2; D may be TRBD2 (5 bases). In germline, CDR1 is SNHLY, CDR2 FYNNEI. With 4 bases removed from V and 4 bases from J, the gap between germline ends came to 19 bases. The CDR3 spans 17 residues. The CDR3 DNA reads as TGTGCCAGCAGTGGCCCCGATCTACTAGTGGGCACCGGGGAGCTGTTTTTT. Protein: CASSGPDLLVGTGELFF.

There are a few counts of this clonotype. V is TRBV4-3 and J is TRBJ2-5, with no clear D. Germline V gene lookup returns CDR1 LGHNA and CDR2 YSLEER. The germline V and J ends were trimmed by 0 bases and 4 bases, with 18 bases remaining between them. This CDR3 has 17 amino acids. CDR3 nucleotides: TGCGCCAGCAGCCAAGAGCCCCGGTGGACGGCCGTAGAGACCCAGTACTTC. Translating it yields CASSQEPRWTAVETQYF.

The chain recombines TRBV4-1 with TRBJ2-1; D might be TRBD2 (6 bases). Germline V CDR1 and CDR2: MGHRA, YSYEKL. V lost 4 bases and J 2 bases, leaving 18 bases between the germline ends. The CDR3 totals 17 residues. CDR3 in amino acids: CASSLDPSAGPYNEQFF. The CDR3 nucleotides are TGCGCCAGCAGCCTGGACCCTTCGGCGGGACCCTACAATGAGCAGTTCTTC.

The chain joins TRBV7-9 to TRBJ2-5; maybe TRBD1 (5 bases). Per the germline V gene, CDR1 is SEHNR and CDR2 is FQNEAQ (reference sequence). Trimming took off 9 bases at V and 2 bases at J, with 13 bases between the two ends. The CDR3 has 13 residues. The CDR3 is CASNGQLQETQYF. The DNA of the CDR3 is TGTGCCAGTAACGGACAACTTCAAGAGACCCAGTACTTC.

The chain combines TRBV6-5 with TRBJ1-5; D call uncertain. CDR1 MNHEY and CDR2 SVGAGI come from the germline V gene. Between the trimmed V and J ends, which lost 2 bases and 10 bases, there was a span of 24 bases. This CDR3 has 17 residues. This CDR3 is CASSYRTNYQVEIPQHF. DNA for the CDR3: TGTGCCAGCAGTTACCGAACTAACTACCAGGTTGAAATACCCCAGCATTTT.

A note on this clonotype: A clone one base away is much larger, so this may be a read error. V is TRBV5-1 and J is TRBJ2-1; 9 bases agree with TRBD1. The trim removed 0 bases at V and 14 bases at J, leaving 12 bases unmatched. The germline V gene has CDR1 SGHRS and CDR2 YFSETQ. This CDR3 region has 15 residues. Here the CDR3 reads CASSLGDRDAGEEFF. DNA for the CDR3: TGCGCCAGCAGCTTGGGGGACAGGGATGCGGGAGAGGAGTTCTTC.

In its sample, this clonotype was seen a few times. The chain recombines TRBV25-1 with TRBJ2-7, with TRBD1 matching over 9 bases. CDR3 size: 13 residues. Germline V lookup: CDR1 MGHDK, CDR2 SYGVNS. The V segment lost 5 bases and the J segment 5 bases; nucleotides outside the gene matches: 4. The CDR3: CASSKGQGNEQYF. In nucleotides, the CDR3 is TGTGCCAGCAGTAAGGGACAGGGAAACGAGCAGTACTTC.

This clonotype has a handful of counts. This chain uses TRBV7-6 with TRBJ2-3; 10 bases agree with TRBD2. Per germline, CDR1 SGHVS and CDR2 FNYEAQ. The V segment lost 4 bases and the J segment 5 bases; nucleotides outside the gene matches: 6. The CDR3 runs 15 residues. The CDR3 nucleotides read TGTGCCAGCAGCTCTGGGACTAGCGATGGAGATACGCAGTATTTT. Translating gives CASSSGTSDGDTQYF. The full variable domain, rest sourced from reference TRBV7-6 and TRBJ2-3, is GAGVSQSPRYKVTKRGQDVALRCDPISGHVSLYWYRQALGQGPEFLTYFNYEAQQDKSGLPNDRFSAERPEGSISTLTIQRTEQRDSAMYRCASSSGTSDGDTQYFGPGTRLTVL.

The chain uses TRBV7-2 and TRBJ1-1; TRBD1 is a possible D gene (6 bases). The germline CDR1 and CDR2 sequences are SGHTA and FQGNSA. CDR3 length: 17 amino acids. V lost 7 bases and J 5 bases, leaving 26 bases between the germline ends. The CDR3 DNA is TGTGCCAGCACCAGAGGGGCGGGGGCTCAAAGAAGGACTGAAGCTTTCTTT. Its translation: CASTRGAGAQRRTEAFF.

This clonotype appeared a few times. The rearrangement uses TRBV12-3 or TRBV12-4 and TRBJ2-7; the D is unclear. Trimming stripped 3 bases from V and 2 bases from J, with 11 bases between. CDR3 length equals 14 residues. The CDR3 DNA sequence: TGTGCCAGCAGTTTTTGGCAGGACGCCTACGAGCAGTACTTC. Translating gives CASSFWQDAYEQYF.